The entry that follows covers one T cell receptor (beta chain) sequence. The ends lost 5 bases at V and 6 bases at J; junction bases unmatched: 4. In germline, CDR1 is MNHEY, CDR2 SVGEGT. The CDR3 runs to 14 residues. Blood CD8+ and CD4+ T cells underwent high-throughput TCR beta sequencing. The data derive from a study of CD8 T cells in Susac syndrome. cDNA came from around 0.5 to 1 ug RNA primed by random hexamers. The method of amplification for TCR beta CDR3 was immunoSEQ multiplex PCR, covering 54 Vbeta and 13 Jbeta. A single record per CDR3 protein comes from TCRdb applying MiXCR to the immunoSEQ multiplex PCR reads. The sample includes about 290,000 distinct CDR3 sequences, 89% seen only once; the top ten take around 0.18%.

The chain recombines TRBV6-2 or TRBV6-3 with TRBJ2-2, with 9 bases lining up with TRBD1. The clonotype was recovered from a human donor with multiple sclerosis. Sequencing was carried out using CD8+ T cells from PBMCs. The DNA of the CDR3 is TGTGCCAGCAGTCGACAGGGGGAGGCCGGGGAGCTGTTTTTT. It codes for CASSRQGEAGELFF.